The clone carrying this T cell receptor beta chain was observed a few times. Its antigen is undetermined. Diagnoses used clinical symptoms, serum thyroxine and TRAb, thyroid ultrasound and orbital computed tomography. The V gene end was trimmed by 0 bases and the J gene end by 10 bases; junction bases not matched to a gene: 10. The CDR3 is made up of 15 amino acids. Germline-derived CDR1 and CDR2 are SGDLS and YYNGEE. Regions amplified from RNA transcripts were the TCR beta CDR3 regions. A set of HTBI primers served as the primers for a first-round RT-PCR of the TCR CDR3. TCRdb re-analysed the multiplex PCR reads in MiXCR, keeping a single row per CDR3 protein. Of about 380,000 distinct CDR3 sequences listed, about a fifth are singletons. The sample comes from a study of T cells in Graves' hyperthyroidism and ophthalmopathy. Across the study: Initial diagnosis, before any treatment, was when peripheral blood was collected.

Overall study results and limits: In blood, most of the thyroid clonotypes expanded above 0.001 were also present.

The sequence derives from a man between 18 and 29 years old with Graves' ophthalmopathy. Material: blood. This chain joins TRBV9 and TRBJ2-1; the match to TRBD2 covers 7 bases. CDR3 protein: CASSVGGGSGGEQFF. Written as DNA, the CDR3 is TGTGCCAGCAGCGTAGGGGGAGGGAGCGGTGGGGAGCAGTTCTTC.